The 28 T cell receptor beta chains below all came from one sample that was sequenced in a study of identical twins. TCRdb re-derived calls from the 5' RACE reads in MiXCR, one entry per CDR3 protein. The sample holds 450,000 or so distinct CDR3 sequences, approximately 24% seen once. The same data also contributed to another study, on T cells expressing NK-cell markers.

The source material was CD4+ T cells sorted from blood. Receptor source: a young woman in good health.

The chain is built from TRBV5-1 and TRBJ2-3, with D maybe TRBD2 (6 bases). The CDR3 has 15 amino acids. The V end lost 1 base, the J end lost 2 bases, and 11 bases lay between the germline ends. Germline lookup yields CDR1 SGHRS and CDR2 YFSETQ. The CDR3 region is CASSLQGLLTDTQYF. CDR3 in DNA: TGCGCCAGCAGCTTGCAAGGACTACTCACAGATACGCAGTATTTT.

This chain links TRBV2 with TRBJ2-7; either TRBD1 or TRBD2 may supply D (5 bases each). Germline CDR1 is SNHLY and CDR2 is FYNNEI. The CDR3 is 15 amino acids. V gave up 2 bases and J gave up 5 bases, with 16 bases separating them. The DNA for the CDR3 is TGTGCCAGCAGTGAAATGGAGAGGGGTACAAACGAGCAGTACTTC. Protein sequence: CASSEMERGTNEQYF.

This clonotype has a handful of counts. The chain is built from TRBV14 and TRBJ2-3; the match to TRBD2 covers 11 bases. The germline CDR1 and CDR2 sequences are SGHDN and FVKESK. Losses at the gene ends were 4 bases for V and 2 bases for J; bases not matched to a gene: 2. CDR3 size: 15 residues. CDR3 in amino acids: CASSLTSGITDTQYF. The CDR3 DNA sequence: TGTGCCAGCAGCCTGACTAGCGGGATCACAGATACGCAGTATTTT.

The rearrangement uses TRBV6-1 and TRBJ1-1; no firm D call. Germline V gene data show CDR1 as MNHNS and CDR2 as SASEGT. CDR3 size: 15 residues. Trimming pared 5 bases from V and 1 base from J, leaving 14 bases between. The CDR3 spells CASSTTESGNTEAFF. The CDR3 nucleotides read TGTGCCAGCAGTACGACTGAGAGCGGGAACACTGAAGCTTTCTTT.

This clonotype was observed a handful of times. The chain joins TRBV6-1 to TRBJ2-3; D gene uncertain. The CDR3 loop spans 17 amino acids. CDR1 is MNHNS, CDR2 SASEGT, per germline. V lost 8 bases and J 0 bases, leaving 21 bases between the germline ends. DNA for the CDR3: TGTGCCAGCGGACCACGTATCCCGGTGACTAGCACAGATACGCAGTATTTT. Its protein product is CASGPRIPVTSTDTQYF.

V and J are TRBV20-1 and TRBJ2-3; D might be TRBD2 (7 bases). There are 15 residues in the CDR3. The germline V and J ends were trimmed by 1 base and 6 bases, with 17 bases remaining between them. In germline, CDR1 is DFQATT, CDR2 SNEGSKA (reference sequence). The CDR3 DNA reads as TGCAGTGCTAGAGTAGCGCGGGGGCTGGGGGATACGCAGTATTTT. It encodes CSARVARGLGDTQYF.

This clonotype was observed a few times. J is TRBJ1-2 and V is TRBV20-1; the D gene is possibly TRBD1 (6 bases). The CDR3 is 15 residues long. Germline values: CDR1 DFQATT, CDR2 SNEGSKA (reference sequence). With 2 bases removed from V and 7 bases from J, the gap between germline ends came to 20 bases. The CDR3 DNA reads TGCAGTGCTAGACCGGACAGAGCCCTTTACCGTGGCTACACCTTC. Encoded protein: CSARPDRALYRGYTF.

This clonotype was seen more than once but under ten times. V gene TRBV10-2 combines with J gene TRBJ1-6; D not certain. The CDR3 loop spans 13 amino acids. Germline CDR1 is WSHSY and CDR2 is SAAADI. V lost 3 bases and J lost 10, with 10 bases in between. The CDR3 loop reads CASSETHRSPLHF. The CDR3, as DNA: TGCGCCAGCAGTGAAACCCACCGCTCACCCCTCCACTTT.

The CDR3 region is CAGAPGGRNTEAFF. Written as DNA, the CDR3 is TGTGCCGGAGCTCCCGGGGGGCGGAACACTGAAGCTTTCTTT. J is TRBJ1-1 and V is TRBV30, with D possibly matching TRBD1 (6 bases). This CDR3 comprises 14 residues. V lost 8 bases, J lost 1 base, and 17 bases lay in between. Germline V gene sequence: CDR1 GTSNPN, CDR2 SVGIG (reference sequence). The whole variable domain, remainder taken from reference TRBV30 and TRBJ1-1, is SQTIHQWPATLVQPVGSPLSLECTVEGTSNPNLYWYRQAAGRGLQLLFYSVGIGQISSEVPQNLSASRPQDRQFILSSKKLLLSDSGFYLCAGAPGGRNTEAFFGQGTRLTVV.

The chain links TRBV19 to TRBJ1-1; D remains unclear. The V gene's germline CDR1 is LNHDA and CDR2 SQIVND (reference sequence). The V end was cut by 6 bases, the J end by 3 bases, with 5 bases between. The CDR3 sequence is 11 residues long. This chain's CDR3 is CASRDYTEAFF. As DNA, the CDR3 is TGTGCCAGTAGGGACTACACTGAAGCTTTCTTT.

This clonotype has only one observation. As DNA, the CDR3 is TGTGCCAGCAGCTCTTATTTGCGGGGGTTTGGAGCTTTCTTT. Protein: CASSSYLRGFGAFF. The rearrangement joins TRBV12-3 or TRBV12-4 to TRBJ1-1, with TRBD1 as a possible D gene (5 bases). The CDR3 contains 14 residues. Trimming pared 6 bases from V and 10 bases from J, leaving 21 bases between.

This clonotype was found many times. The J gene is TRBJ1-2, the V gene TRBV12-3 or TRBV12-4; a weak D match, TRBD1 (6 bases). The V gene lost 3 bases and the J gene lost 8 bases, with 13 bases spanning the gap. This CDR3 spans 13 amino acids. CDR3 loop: CASSFDRPSGYTF. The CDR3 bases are TGTGCCAGCAGTTTTGACAGGCCTTCGGGCTACACCTTC.

The CDR3 is CASSSLPLAGTYNEQFF. CDR3 coding DNA: TGCGCCAGCAGCTCGTTACCCCTAGCGGGAACATACAATGAGCAGTTCTTC. The genes are TRBV5-1 and TRBJ2-1; 9 bases agree with TRBD2. V was pared by 3 bases and J by 4 bases, with 11 bases of the junction left unmatched. The germline V gene encodes CDR1 SGHRS and CDR2 YFSETQ. This CDR3 has 17 amino acids.

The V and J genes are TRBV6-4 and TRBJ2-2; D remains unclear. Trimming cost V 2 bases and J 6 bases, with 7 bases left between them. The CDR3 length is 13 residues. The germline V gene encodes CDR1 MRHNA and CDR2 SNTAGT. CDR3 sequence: CASSDDVAGELFF. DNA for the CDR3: TGTGCCAGCAGTGACGATGTTGCCGGGGAGCTGTTTTTT.

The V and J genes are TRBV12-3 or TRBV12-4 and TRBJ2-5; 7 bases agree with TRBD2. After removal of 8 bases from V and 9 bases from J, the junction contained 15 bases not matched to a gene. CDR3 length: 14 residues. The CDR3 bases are TGTGCCAGCTCCTCGGGGGGTGGGGTCGGAGCCCAGTACTTC. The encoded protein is CASSSGGGVGAQYF.

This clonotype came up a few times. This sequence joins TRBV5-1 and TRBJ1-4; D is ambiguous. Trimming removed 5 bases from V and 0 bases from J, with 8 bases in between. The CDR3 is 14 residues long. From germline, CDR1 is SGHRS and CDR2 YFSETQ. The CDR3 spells CASRRGATNEKLFF. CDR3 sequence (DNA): TGCGCCAGCAGACGTGGTGCAACTAATGAAAAACTGTTTTTT.

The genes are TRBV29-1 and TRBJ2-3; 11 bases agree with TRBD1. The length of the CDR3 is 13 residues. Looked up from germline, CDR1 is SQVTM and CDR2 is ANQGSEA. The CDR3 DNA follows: TGCAGTCTTGGACAGGGGGCAAGGGGTACGCAGTATTTT. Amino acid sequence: CSLGQGARGTQYF.

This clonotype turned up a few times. The CDR3 DNA reads TGCGCCAGCAGGTCCGGACTAGCGGGCACCGGGGAGCTGTTTTTT. Protein sequence: CASRSGLAGTGELFF. The chain uses TRBV5-1 and TRBJ2-2; 11 bases are a match to TRBD2. There are 15 residues in the CDR3. The trim removed 5 bases at V and 4 bases at J, leaving 4 bases unmatched. Germline CDR1 is SGHRS and CDR2 is YFSETQ.

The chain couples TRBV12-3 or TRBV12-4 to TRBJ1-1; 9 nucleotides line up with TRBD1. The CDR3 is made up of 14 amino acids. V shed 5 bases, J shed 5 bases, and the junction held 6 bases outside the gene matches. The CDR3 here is CASSHTGGGTEAFF. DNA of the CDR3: TGTGCCAGCAGTCATACAGGGGGCGGGACTGAAGCTTTCTTT.

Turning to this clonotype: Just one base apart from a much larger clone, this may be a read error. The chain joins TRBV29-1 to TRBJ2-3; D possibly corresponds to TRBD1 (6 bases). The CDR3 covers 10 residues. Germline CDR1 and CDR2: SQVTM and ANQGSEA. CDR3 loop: CSVRTDTLYF. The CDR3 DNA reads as TGCAGCGTAAGGACAGATACGCTGTATTTT.

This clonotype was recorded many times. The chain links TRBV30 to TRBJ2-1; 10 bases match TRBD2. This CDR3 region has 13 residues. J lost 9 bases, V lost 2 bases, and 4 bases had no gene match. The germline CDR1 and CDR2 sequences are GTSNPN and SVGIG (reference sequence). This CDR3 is CAWSLGLAAEQFF. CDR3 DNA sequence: TGTGCCTGGAGTCTAGGACTAGCGGCTGAGCAGTTCTTC.

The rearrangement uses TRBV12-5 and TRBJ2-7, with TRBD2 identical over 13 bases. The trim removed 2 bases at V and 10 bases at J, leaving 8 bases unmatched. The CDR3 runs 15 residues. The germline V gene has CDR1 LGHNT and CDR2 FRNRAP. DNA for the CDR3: TGTGCTAGTGGTTTGTTGGGGACTAGCGGGATTTTTCAGTACTTC. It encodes CASGLLGTSGIFQYF.

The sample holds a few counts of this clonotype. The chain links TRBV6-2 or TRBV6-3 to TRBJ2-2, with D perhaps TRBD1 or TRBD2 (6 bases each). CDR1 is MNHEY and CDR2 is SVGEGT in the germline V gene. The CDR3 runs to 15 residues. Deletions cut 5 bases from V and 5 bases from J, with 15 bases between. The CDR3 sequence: CASSTQGGGTGELFF. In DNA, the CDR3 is TGTGCCAGCAGTACACAGGGAGGAGGGACCGGGGAGCTGTTTTTT.

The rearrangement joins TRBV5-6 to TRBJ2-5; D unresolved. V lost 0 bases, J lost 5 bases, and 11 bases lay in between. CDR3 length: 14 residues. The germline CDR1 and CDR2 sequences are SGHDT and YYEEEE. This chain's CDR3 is CASSLGTVTETQYF. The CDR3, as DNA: TGTGCCAGCAGCTTGGGTACAGTGACCGAGACCCAGTACTTC.

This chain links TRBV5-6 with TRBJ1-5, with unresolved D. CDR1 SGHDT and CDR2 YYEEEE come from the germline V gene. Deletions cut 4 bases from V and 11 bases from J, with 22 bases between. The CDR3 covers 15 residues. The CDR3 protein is CASSPGPGSVTAQHF. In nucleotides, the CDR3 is TGTGCCAGCAGCCCGGGCCCCGGGTCGGTGACGGCCCAGCATTTT.

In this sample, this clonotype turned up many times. The CDR3 coding sequence is TGTGCCAGCAGCCAAGATAAAGAGACCCAGTACTTC. Encoded protein: CASSQDKETQYF. J is TRBJ2-5 and V is TRBV4-2; D unclear. Between the trimmed V and J ends, which lost 0 bases and 3 bases, there was a span of 2 bases. Germline V gene sequence: CDR1 LGHNA, CDR2 YNFKEQ. There are 12 residues in the CDR3.

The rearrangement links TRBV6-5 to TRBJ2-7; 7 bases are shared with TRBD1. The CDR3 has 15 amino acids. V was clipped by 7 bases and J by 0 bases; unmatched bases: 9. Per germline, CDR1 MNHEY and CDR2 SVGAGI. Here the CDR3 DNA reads TGTGCCAGCACTTCGACAGGGCGGGCCTCCTACGAGCAGTACTTC. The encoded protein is CASTSTGRASYEQYF.

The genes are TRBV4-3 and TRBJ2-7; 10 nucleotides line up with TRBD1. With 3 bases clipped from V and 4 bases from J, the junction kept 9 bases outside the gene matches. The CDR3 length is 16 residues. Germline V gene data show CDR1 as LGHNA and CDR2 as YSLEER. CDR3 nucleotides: TGCGCCAGCAGCCATACATGGGGACAGGGGATGTACGAGCAGTACTTC. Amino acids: CASSHTWGQGMYEQYF.